These 27 T cell receptor beta chains originate from one sample sequenced in a study of CD39 and CD103 CD8 tumor-infiltrating T cells. Clones were sequenced by immunoSEQ multiplex PCR, and TCRdb holds only the in-frame ones, with some missing. This sample yields 3,000 to 4,000 clones, of which roughly 69% are seen a single time; around 25% belongs to the top ten. The sequenced sample consisted of CD39- CD103- CD8+ T cells sorted from the tumor. The sample's subset: CD103-CD39- double-negative CD45RA- CD8 T cells. These receptors were obtained from a human donor with head and neck squamous cell carcinoma.

This clone was observed a handful of times. This rearrangement joins TRBV28 to TRBJ2-7; D is perhaps TRBD1 (5 bases). The CDR3 is 13 residues long. Germline CDR1 and CDR2: MDHEN and SYDVKM. The ends were cut back, 3 bases at V and 6 bases at J, with 12 bases in the middle. As DNA, the CDR3 is TGTGCCAGCAGTTTCGGCAGGGTATCCGAGCAGTACTTC. It yields the protein CASSFGRVSEQYF.

The CDR3 reads CASSPRLTTNEKLFF. In DNA, the CDR3 is TGTGCCAGCAGCCCGCGATTAACAACTAATGAAAAACTGTTTTTT. The chain couples TRBV7-2 to TRBJ1-4; D is unresolved. V dropped 5 bases and J dropped 0 bases, with 10 bases sitting between them. The CDR3 is 15 amino acids. Per the germline V gene, CDR1 is SGHTA and CDR2 is FQGNSA.

The V call is TRBV15, the J call TRBJ2-1; D is ambiguous. This CDR3 has 11 amino acids. V was shortened by 3 bases and J by 6 bases, with 3 bases between the two germline ends. The germline V gene encodes CDR1 LNHNV and CDR2 YYDKDF (reference sequence). In DNA form, the CDR3 reads TGTGCCACCAGCAGTCTCAATGAGCAGTTCTTC. It is translated as CATSSLNEQFF.

The chain joins TRBV4-3 to TRBJ1-2; D unclear. Trimming cost V 1 base and J 4 bases, with 13 bases left between them. This CDR3 is built from 15 residues. Per germline, CDR1 LGHNA and CDR2 YSLEER. CDR3 sequence: CASSQGAGPGYGYTF. The CDR3, as DNA: TGCGCCAGCAGCCAAGGGGCAGGACCTGGCTATGGCTACACCTTC.

This chain links TRBV27 with TRBJ1-5; D may be TRBD1 (5 bases). This CDR3 is built from 14 residues. Trimming cost V 2 bases and J 4 bases, with 9 bases left between them. CDR1 and CDR2 (germline): MNHEY, SMNVEV (reference sequence). The CDR3 sequence: CASSLRQSNQPQHF. The DNA for the CDR3 is TGTGCCAGCAGTTTAAGACAGTCAAATCAGCCCCAGCATTTT.

The chain has TRBV11-1 and TRBJ2-2; D is perhaps TRBD1 (6 bases). This CDR3 has 14 residues. Trimming took off 4 bases at V and 7 bases at J, with 13 bases between the two ends. CDR1 and CDR2 (germline): SGHAT, FQDESV (reference sequence). The CDR3 DNA reads TGTGCCAGCAGCTACAAGGGGGATGGCGGGGAGCTGTTTTTT. Translated, it gives CASSYKGDGGELFF.

The rearrangement links TRBV7-8 to TRBJ2-7; 9 bases line up with TRBD2. The germline V gene encodes CDR1 SGHVS and CDR2 FQNEAQ. Trimming took 5 bases from V and 3 from J; bases not matched to a gene: 11. The CDR3 totals 16 residues. CDR3 DNA: TGTGCCAGCAGCCCTAGCGGGACAGTTATTTTCTACGAGCAGTACTTC. Protein: CASSPSGTVIFYEQYF.

As for this clone: Germline and junction disagree at one end, which may indicate a read error. The J gene is TRBJ1-1, the V gene TRBV4-3; the D is unclear. The CDR3 is 15 amino acids. Germline V gene lookup returns CDR1 LGHNA and CDR2 YSLEER. This chain's CDR3 is CTSSQDSGGNTEAFF. The DNA of the CDR3 is TGCACCAGCAGCCAAGATTCGGGTGGGAACACTGAAGCTTTCTTT.

This clone turned up a few times. The chain recombines TRBV9 with TRBJ1-1; D gene uncertain. V gave up 4 bases and J gave up 5 bases, with 18 bases separating them. This CDR3 comprises 15 residues. Germline V lookup: CDR1 SGDLS, CDR2 YYNGEE. The CDR3 nucleotides read TGTGCCAGCAGCCCGTGGGAGGGCGTTTGGACTGAAGCTTTCTTT. Translation: CASSPWEGVWTEAFF.

There are a few counts of this clone. The chain couples TRBV9 to TRBJ2-3; 7 bases agree with TRBD2. After removal of 2 bases from V and 6 bases from J, the junction contained 9 bases not matched to a gene. CDR1 is SGDLS, CDR2 YYNGEE, per germline. The length of the CDR3 is 15 residues. The CDR3 DNA is TGTGCCAGCAGCGTTGGGACTATCGGAGGTGATACGCAGTATTTT. Translated, it gives CASSVGTIGGDTQYF.

The chain is built from TRBV7-6 and TRBJ2-7; D is undetermined. Germline loops: CDR1 SGHVS, CDR2 FNYEAQ. V lost 0 bases and J lost 5, with 8 bases in between. CDR3 length: 13 amino acids. CDR3 sequence reads: CASSLARRDEQYF. CDR3 DNA sequence: TGTGCCAGCAGCTTAGCGCGTAGGGACGAGCAGTACTTC.

The rearrangement uses TRBV28 and TRBJ1-5; the match to TRBD1 covers 8 bases. In germline, CDR1 is MDHEN, CDR2 SYDVKM. V gave up 3 bases and J gave up 11 bases; unmatched junction bases: 15. The CDR3 has 16 amino acids. The DNA of the CDR3 is TGTGCCAGCAGTTTCTCTATAGTACAGGGGGATGGGACCCAGCATTTT. Translation gives CASSFSIVQGDGTQHF.

This clone was seen a few times. The CDR3 reads CASSLAGGGDTGELFF. The CDR3 DNA reads TGTGCCAGCAGCTTAGCGGGAGGGGGAGACACCGGGGAGCTGTTTTTT. The V and J genes are TRBV7-9 and TRBJ2-2, with D possibly TRBD2 on 7 matching bases. Germline V gene sequence: CDR1 SEHNR, CDR2 FQNEAQ (reference sequence). Trimming removed 0 bases from V and 3 bases from J, with 11 bases in between. The CDR3 sequence is 16 residues long.

This clone appeared once. V is TRBV4-1 and J is TRBJ2-5; perhaps TRBD2 as D (6 bases). The J call may be in error: the DNA end matches TRBJ2-7 better. The CDR3 spans 13 residues. Germline CDR1 and CDR2: MGHRA and YSYEKL. Here the CDR3 reads CASSARGSYEQYF. CDR3 sequence (DNA): TGCGCCAGCAGCGCTCGGGGGTCCTACGAGCAGTACTTC.

This chain connects TRBV4-3 to TRBJ2-5, with D unclear. Germline V lookup: CDR1 LGHNA, CDR2 YSLEER. This CDR3 is built from 15 residues. The germline V and J ends were trimmed by 0 bases and 2 bases, with 10 bases remaining between them. CDR3 DNA: TGCGCCAGCAGCCAAGATCCAACCCAGCAAGAGACCCAGTACTTC. Residues: CASSQDPTQQETQYF.

The chain recombines TRBV29-1 with TRBJ1-2, with D perhaps TRBD1 (6 bases). The CDR3 extends over 13 amino acids. The V end was cut by 4 bases, the J end by 0 bases, with 9 bases between. Per the germline V gene, CDR1 is SQVTM and CDR2 is ANQGSEA. For the CDR3, the DNA is TGCAGCGTTGGGGGGGCGCCTAACTATGGCTACACCTTC. Translation: CSVGGAPNYGYTF.

V is TRBV19 and J is TRBJ1-2, with 8 bases matching TRBD1. V shed 6 bases and J 1 base; nucleotides not matched to a gene: 19. Germline V lookup: CDR1 LNHDA, CDR2 SQIVND (reference sequence). The CDR3 is 19 amino acids. CDR3 bases: TGTGCCAGTAGCATCCACCCCACCGGACAGGGCAAGAATAACTATGGCTACACCTTC. Translation: CASSIHPTGQGKNNYGYTF.

The genes are TRBV11-2 and TRBJ2-3; D remains ambiguous. The CDR3 is 15 amino acids. Looked up from germline, CDR1 is SGHAT and CDR2 is FQNNGV. Trimming removed 5 bases from V and 2 bases from J, with 14 bases in between. The CDR3 here is CASSAFGRFTDTQYF. CDR3 sequence (DNA): TGTGCCAGCAGCGCCTTCGGCAGATTCACAGATACGCAGTATTTT.

The chain couples TRBV2 to TRBJ2-5; 13 bases align to TRBD2. CDR1 SNHLY and CDR2 FYNNEI come from the germline V gene. With 8 bases clipped from V and 5 bases from J, the junction kept 8 bases outside the gene matches. The CDR3 loop spans 15 amino acids. CDR3: CASDSTSGGMETQYF. As DNA, the CDR3 is TGTGCCAGCGATTCGACTAGCGGGGGGATGGAGACCCAGTACTTC.

The chain uses TRBV20-1 and TRBJ2-7, with D perhaps matching TRBD1 (5 bases). Trimming removed 6 bases from V and 4 bases from J, with 10 bases in between. Germline values: CDR1 DFQATT, CDR2 SNEGSKA (reference sequence). CDR3 length equals 11 residues. CDR3 DNA: TGCAGTGCCAAGCAGGGATACGAGCAGTACTTC. Translation: CSAKQGYEQYF.

The rearrangement joins TRBV7-6 to TRBJ1-2; 7 bases are a match to TRBD1. Germline CDR1 is SGHVS and CDR2 is FNYEAQ. V was clipped by 3 bases and J by 8 bases; unmatched bases: 12. CDR3 length equals 15 residues. The CDR3 DNA is TGTGCCAGCAGCTTGGATACAGGGGCGCAAGGGGGCTACACCTTC. Its translation is CASSLDTGAQGGYTF.

This clone is deemed medium-sized. The gene calls are TRBV13 and TRBJ1-1; TRBD1 matches at 7 bases. Germline V gene data show CDR1 as PRHDT and CDR2 as FYEKMQ (reference sequence). V lost 5 bases and J lost 11; bases outside the gene matches: 5. CDR3 length: 11 residues. CDR3 DNA sequence: TGTGCCAGCAGCGACACAGGGGACGCTTTCTTT. This gives the protein CASSDTGDAFF.

J is TRBJ2-7 and V is TRBV4-3; possibly TRBD1 for D (5 bases). Trimming took 0 bases from V and 4 from J, leaving 10 bases between them. The CDR3 runs to 14 residues. The germline V gene encodes CDR1 LGHNA and CDR2 YSLEER. The CDR3 nucleotides are TGCGCCAGCAGCCAAGATAGGGGTACGTACGAGCAGTACTTC. This encodes CASSQDRGTYEQYF.

V gene TRBV27 combines with J gene TRBJ2-1, with D uncertain. Trimming stripped 0 bases from V and 2 bases from J, with 11 bases between. This CDR3 is built from 16 residues. Germline V lookup: CDR1 MNHEY, CDR2 SMNVEV (reference sequence). The chain's CDR3 is CASSLSWAEPYNEQFF. CDR3 DNA sequence: TGTGCCAGCAGTTTATCGTGGGCGGAACCCTACAATGAGCAGTTCTTC.

This clone has only one observation. The chain employs TRBV5-4 and TRBJ2-3, with 16 bases lining up with TRBD2. The CDR3 totals 16 residues. With 4 bases clipped from V and 6 bases from J, the junction kept 5 bases outside the gene matches. The germline V gene has CDR1 SGHNT and CDR2 YYREEE (reference sequence). For the CDR3, the DNA is TGTGCCAGCAGCCTGGGGACTAGCGGGGGGGCGGATACGCAGTATTTT. Amino acids: CASSLGTSGGADTQYF.

J is TRBJ1-4 and V is TRBV7-9; 10 nucleotides agree with TRBD1. V trimming: 5 bases; J trimming: 7 bases; junction bases outside the gene matches: 4. CDR1 and CDR2 (germline): SEHNR, FQNEAQ (reference sequence). The CDR3 loop spans 14 amino acids. This chain's CDR3 is CASSPGTGVEKLFF. DNA for the CDR3: TGTGCCAGCAGCCCCGGGACAGGGGTTGAAAAACTGTTTTTT.

The chain employs TRBV9 and TRBJ2-7; a possible D gene is TRBD1 (6 bases). The CDR3 is made up of 12 amino acids. Deletions cut 3 bases from V and 3 bases from J, with 7 bases between. CDR1 SGDLS and CDR2 YYNGEE come from the germline V gene. CDR3 sequence (DNA): TGTGCCAGCAGCGCGACAGGCTACGAGCAGTACTTC. Residues: CASSATGYEQYF. The full variable domain, rest sourced from reference TRBV9 and TRBJ2-7, is DSGVTQTPKHLITATGQRVTLRCSPRSGDLSVYWYQQSLDQGLQFLIQYYNGEERAKGNILERFSAQQFPDLHSELNLSSLELGDSALYFCASSATGYEQYFGPGTRLTVT.